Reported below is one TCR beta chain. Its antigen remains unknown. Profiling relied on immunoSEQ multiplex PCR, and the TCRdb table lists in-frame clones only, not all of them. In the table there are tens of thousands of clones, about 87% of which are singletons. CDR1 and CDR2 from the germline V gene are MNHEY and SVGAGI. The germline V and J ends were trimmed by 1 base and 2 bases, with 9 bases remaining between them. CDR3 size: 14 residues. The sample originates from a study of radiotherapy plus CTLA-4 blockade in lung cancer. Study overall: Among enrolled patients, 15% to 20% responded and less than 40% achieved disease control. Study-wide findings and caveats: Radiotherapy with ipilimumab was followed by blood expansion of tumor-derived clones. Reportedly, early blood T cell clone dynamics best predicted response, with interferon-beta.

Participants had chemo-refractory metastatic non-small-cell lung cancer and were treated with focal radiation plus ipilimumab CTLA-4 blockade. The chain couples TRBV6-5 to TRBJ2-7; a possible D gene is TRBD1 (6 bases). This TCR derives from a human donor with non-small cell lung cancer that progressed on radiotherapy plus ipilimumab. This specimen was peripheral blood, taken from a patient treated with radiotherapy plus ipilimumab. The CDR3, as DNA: TGTGCCAGCAGTTACTGGGGGCCCCCCTACGAGCAGTACTTC. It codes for CASSYWGPPYEQYF.